The 32 T cell receptor beta chains below come from one sample, sequenced in a study of post-analysis software for immune sequencing data. Study results and limitations: Controls had lower frequencies than patients of 4 or 5 TRBV segments, which included TRBV5-6, TRBV5-1 and TRBV20-1.

Antigen specificity for these receptors is unknown. TCR beta cDNA libraries included unique molecular identifiers. TCRdb reanalysed the PCR reads using MiXCR and keeps one entry per CDR3 protein. In the table there are approximately 660,000 distinct CDR3 sequences, around 60% of which are singletons. Material: blood. These TCRs come from a girl aged 2-10 years with multiple sclerosis.

This clonotype was detected a few times. The chain links TRBV27 to TRBJ2-1, with 9 bases identical to TRBD2. Germline lookup yields CDR1 MNHEY and CDR2 SMNVEV (reference sequence). The junction had 7 bases not matched to a gene; V was cut back by 5 bases and J by 8 bases. This CDR3 has 14 residues. DNA of the CDR3: TGTGCCAGCAGTATTAGCGGGAGTTCGCATGAGCAGTTCTTC. Translated, it gives CASSISGSSHEQFF.

This chain uses TRBV12-3 or TRBV12-4 with TRBJ1-2, with D possibly being TRBD1 (6 bases). The CDR3 sequence is 12 residues long. V was clipped by 6 bases and J by 3 bases, with 8 bases between them. CDR3: CASRGAYYGYTF. The DNA of the CDR3 is TGTGCCAGCAGGGGGGCCTACTATGGCTACACCTTC.

The chain couples TRBV11-2 to TRBJ2-1, with D perhaps TRBD2 (6 bases). Trimming removed 5 bases at V and 5 bases at J, with 13 bases between. Germline V CDR1 and CDR2: SGHAT, FQNNGV. CDR3 length equals 14 residues. The CDR3 nucleotides are TGTGCCAGCAGCCGTAGCGGATATGACAATGAGCAGTTCTTC. Protein product: CASSRSGYDNEQFF.

This clonotype was observed once. The chain is built from TRBV4-3 and TRBJ2-3, with D hard to call. Deletions cut 1 base from V and 2 bases from J, with 10 bases between. Germline V gene data show CDR1 as LGHNA and CDR2 as YSLEER. The CDR3 has 15 residues. CDR3 nucleotides: TGCGCCAGCAGCCAAGGGGGTGACCACACAGATACGCAGTATTTT. Protein product: CASSQGGDHTDTQYF.

This clonotype has more than one count but fewer than ten. The chain combines TRBV5-6 with TRBJ2-1; D is unclear. Germline V gene lookup returns CDR1 SGHDT and CDR2 YYEEEE. There are 14 residues in the CDR3. V lost 0 bases and J lost 4, with 8 bases in between. The CDR3 DNA sequence: TGTGCCAGCAGCTTGGGCAGCCTGTACAATGAGCAGTTCTTC. Its translation is CASSLGSLYNEQFF. Together with reference TRBV5-6 and TRBJ2-1, the CDR3 gives the full variable domain: DAGVTQSPTHLIKTRGQQVTLRCSPKSGHDTVSWYQQALGQGPQFIFQYYEEEERQRGNFPDRFSGHQFPNYSSELNVNALLLGDSALYLCASSLGSLYNEQFFGPGTRLTVL.

The chain is built from TRBV6-5 and TRBJ2-7; D is ambiguous. The CDR3 totals 13 residues. Germline V gene data show CDR1 as MNHEY and CDR2 as SVGAGI. Trimming stripped 6 bases from V and 2 bases from J, with 11 bases between. CDR3 in amino acids: CASRSYGTYEQYF. The CDR3 region has the DNA TGTGCCAGCAGGTCCTATGGTACCTACGAGCAGTACTTC.

V usage is TRBV29-1 and J usage is TRBJ2-1; 7 nucleotides agree with TRBD2. The better agreement between TRBJ2-7 and the DNA end casts doubt on the J call. This CDR3 region has 14 residues. Germline V CDR1 and CDR2: SQVTM, ANQGSEA. CDR3 sequence (DNA): TGCAGCGTTGTTGGTTCCAGAAGCGGGGATGAGCAGTACTTC. It yields the protein CSVVGSRSGDEQYF.

A few counts support this clonotype. This chain joins TRBV29-1 and TRBJ2-7, with 11 bases lining up with TRBD2. The CDR3 consists of 13 residues. J gave up 7 bases and V 7 bases, and 9 bases lay outside the gene matches. Germline values: CDR1 SQVTM, CDR2 ANQGSEA. In DNA, the CDR3 is TGCAGCGCACTAGCGGGAGCCCCGGGGGAGCAGTACTTC. Its protein is CSALAGAPGEQYF.

This chain's CDR3 is CATSEVGTGVHNEQFF. The DNA of the CDR3 is TGTGCCACCAGTGAGGTAGGGACAGGGGTCCACAATGAGCAGTTCTTC. J is TRBJ2-1 and V is TRBV24-1; 10 nucleotides align to TRBD1. The CDR3 has 16 residues. Germline assignment: CDR1 KGHDR and CDR2 SFDVKD. V shed 4 bases and J 5 bases; nucleotides not matched to a gene: 7.

The CDR3 DNA follows: TGCAGCGTTCGTGACCGATTAGGCGGCTACACCTTC. Amino acids: CSVRDRLGGYTF. This chain connects TRBV29-1 to TRBJ1-2, with D unresolved. V was cut by 5 bases and J by 8 bases, with 15 bases left in between. The CDR3 extends over 12 amino acids. CDR1 and CDR2 (germline): SQVTM, ANQGSEA.

The chain employs TRBV29-1 and TRBJ2-7, with TRBD1 matching 9 bases. Germline-derived CDR1 and CDR2 are SQVTM and ANQGSEA. The ends lost 4 bases at V and 6 bases at J; junction bases unmatched: 10. The CDR3 contains 14 residues. CDR3 bases: TGCAGCGTTGGGACAGGGGCGACCGATGGCGAGCAGTACTTC. Its translation is CSVGTGATDGEQYF.

On this clonotype: The germline gene is not matched at one end of the junction; a read error may be the cause. The chain joins TRBV29-1 to TRBJ2-5; D gene uncertain. This CDR3 comprises 12 residues. CDR1 is SQVTM and CDR2 is ANQGSEA in the germline V gene. DNA of the CDR3: TGCAGCGTTCAAGAAGCTCAAGAGACCCAGTACTTC. Protein product: CSVQEAQETQYF.

The chain links TRBV7-2 to TRBJ1-2; 10 bases map to TRBD1. The CDR3 is 15 residues long. Per germline, CDR1 SGHTA and CDR2 FQGNSA. The junction had 7 bases not matched to a gene; V was cut back by 5 bases and J by 4 bases. The CDR3, as DNA: TGTGCCAGCAGCCTTCCCGGGACAGGGGTCTATGGCTACACCTTC. Its translation is CASSLPGTGVYGYTF.

V is TRBV6-5 and J is TRBJ1-2; D is unresolved. Trimming stripped 0 bases from V and 4 bases from J, with 12 bases between. The CDR3 totals 15 residues. The V gene's germline CDR1 is MNHEY and CDR2 SVGAGI. CDR3 protein: CASSYSMLVTYGYTF. CDR3 nucleotides: TGTGCCAGCAGTTACTCGATGTTGGTTACCTATGGCTACACCTTC.

The genes are TRBV7-9 and TRBJ1-2; 7 bases are a match to TRBD1. Germline CDR1 and CDR2: SEHNR and FQNEAQ (reference sequence). This CDR3 has 14 amino acids. V shed 6 bases and J 3 bases; nucleotides not matched to a gene: 7. The CDR3 sequence is CASSKRDSYYGYTF. The CDR3 DNA reads TGTGCCAGCAGTAAAAGGGACAGCTACTATGGCTACACCTTC.

This clonotype was seen a few times. The J gene is TRBJ2-1, the V gene TRBV13; D might be TRBD2 (6 bases). Germline V gene data show CDR1 as PRHDT and CDR2 as FYEKMQ (reference sequence). The germline V and J ends were trimmed by 0 bases and 9 bases, with 18 bases remaining between them. This CDR3 contains 16 residues. CDR3 bases: TGTGCCAGCAGCTTAGGCCAGGAGGGTAATAGGGCTGAGCAGTTCTTC. Residues: CASSLGQEGNRAEQFF. Looking up the rest from reference TRBV13 and TRBJ2-1 gives the full variable domain: AAGVIQSPRHLIKEKRETATLKCYPIPRHDTVYWYQQGPGQDPQFLISFYEKMQSDKGSIPDRFSAQQFSDYHSELNMSSLELGDSALYFCASSLGQEGNRAEQFFGPGTRLTVL.

There are a few counts of this clonotype. This chain uses TRBV20-1 with TRBJ2-3; D gene uncertain. The CDR3 consists of 11 residues. Germline V gives CDR1 DFQATT, CDR2 SNEGSKA (reference sequence). V was clipped by 5 bases and J by 4 bases, with 7 bases between them. DNA of the CDR3: TGCAGTGCTGTCGTGGCAGATACGCAGTATTTT. It is translated as CSAVVADTQYF.

The rearrangement joins TRBV29-1 to TRBJ2-3; D remains unclear. The CDR3 is made up of 13 amino acids. Trimming stripped 2 bases from V and 2 bases from J, with 8 bases between. Germline V lookup: CDR1 SQVTM, CDR2 ANQGSEA. CDR3 in DNA: TGCAGCGTTGAATGGCCTCACACAGATACGCAGTATTTT. Translated: CSVEWPHTDTQYF.

This clonotype was counted a single time. The chain couples TRBV20-1 to TRBJ2-1; D is ambiguous. Looked up from germline, CDR1 is DFQATT and CDR2 is SNEGSKA (reference sequence). The CDR3 has 13 amino acids. V lost 6 bases, J lost 0 bases, and 9 bases lay in between. CDR3 sequence: CSATDGSYNEQFF. CDR3 nucleotide sequence: TGCAGTGCAACTGATGGCTCCTACAATGAGCAGTTCTTC.

V is TRBV7-2 and J is TRBJ1-5, with TRBD1 matching 7 bases. Germline CDR1 is SGHTA and CDR2 is FQGNSA. The CDR3 is 15 residues long. With V trimmed by 3 bases and J by 4 bases, 6 bases remained unmatched. For the CDR3, the DNA is TGTGCCAGCAGCTTCTACAGGGGTGAGAATCAGCCCCAGCATTTT. Its protein is CASSFYRGENQPQHF.

This chain uses TRBV29-1 with TRBJ2-5, with TRBD2 matching over 11 bases. The CDR3 is 14 residues long. Trimming took 4 bases from V and 11 from J; bases not matched to a gene: 12. CDR1 is SQVTM, CDR2 ANQGSEA, per germline. CDR3 sequence reads: CSVGGTSGHNEQYF. The CDR3 coding sequence is TGCAGCGTTGGAGGGACTAGCGGCCACAATGAGCAGTACTTC.

The CDR3 DNA is TGTGCCAGCAGTCCCTGGACAGGGTATTCCGATGAGCAGTTCTTC. Protein product: CASSPWTGYSDEQFF. V gene TRBV12-3 or TRBV12-4 combines with J gene TRBJ2-1; 8 nucleotides match TRBD1. V shed 5 bases and J 8 bases; nucleotides not matched to a gene: 11. The CDR3 has 15 amino acids.

The chain employs TRBV21-1 and TRBJ1-1; the D call of TRBD1 is as the table states it, not checked on the DNA. TRBV21-1 is labeled a pseudogene. The CDR3 loop spans 12 amino acids. Here the CDR3 DNA reads TGTGCCAGCAGCAAAGTGGGGGAGGAGGCTTTCTTT. Its translation: CASSKVGEEAFF.

This clonotype was recorded a few times. The chain has TRBV12-3 or TRBV12-4 and TRBJ2-5, with D perhaps TRBD2 (5 bases). The CDR3 has 14 amino acids. Trimming cost V 8 bases and J 4 bases, with 17 bases left between them. CDR3 bases: TGTGCCAGCGGTCGGCGCGGGTTCGGAGAGACCCAGTACTTC. It codes for CASGRRGFGETQYF.

This chain joins TRBV20-1 and TRBJ2-1; D is perhaps TRBD1 (5 bases). V lost 3 bases to trimming and J lost 5 bases, with 17 bases between them. Germline loops: CDR1 DFQATT, CDR2 SNEGSKA (reference sequence). The CDR3 covers 15 residues. CDR3 residues: CSASPGHSENNEQFF. CDR3 sequence (DNA): TGCAGTGCTAGCCCCGGACATTCTGAAAACAATGAGCAGTTCTTC.

This clonotype was seen a handful of times. The rearrangement links TRBV29-1 to TRBJ1-1; D is undetermined. Per the germline V gene, CDR1 is SQVTM and CDR2 is ANQGSEA. Trimming removed 4 bases at V and 7 bases at J, with 10 bases between. The CDR3 sequence is 11 residues long. The CDR3 spells CSVGTAFEAFF. The CDR3 DNA is TGCAGCGTTGGAACCGCGTTTGAAGCTTTCTTT.

This sequence joins TRBV5-5 and TRBJ1-2; 9 positions match TRBD1. Germline V gives CDR1 SGHKS, CDR2 YYEKEE (reference sequence). CDR3 length: 14 residues. V trimming: 4 bases; J trimming: 8 bases; junction bases outside the gene matches: 9. DNA for the CDR3: TGTGCCAGCAGCACACTACAGGGGGCGATAGGCTACACCTTC. Amino acid sequence: CASSTLQGAIGYTF.

This clonotype was observed a few times. This chain connects TRBV7-9 to TRBJ2-1; TRBD1 matches at 10 bases. This CDR3 has 14 residues. The J segment lost 8 bases and the V segment lost 5 bases, leaving 6 bases of the junction unmatched. Germline CDR1 reads SEHNR; CDR2 reads FQNEAQ (reference sequence). CDR3 sequence (DNA): TGTGCCAGCAGCCAGACAGGGGGCCAGGATGAGCAGTTCTTC. It translates to CASSQTGGQDEQFF. Supplemented by reference TRBV7-9 and TRBJ2-1, the full variable domain reads DTGVSQNPRHKITKRGQNVTFRCDPISEHNRLYWYRQTLGQGPEFLTYFQNEAQLEKSRLLSDRFSAERPKGSFSTLEIQRTEQGDSAMYLCASSQTGGQDEQFFGPGTRLTVL.

This clonotype was counted a few times. The chain has TRBV20-1 and TRBJ2-7, with 8 bases identical to TRBD2. This CDR3 is built from 13 residues. Per germline, CDR1 DFQATT and CDR2 SNEGSKA (reference sequence). The V gene end was trimmed by 3 bases and the J gene end by 4 bases; junction bases not matched to a gene: 5. CDR3 in DNA: TGCAGTGCTAGTAGCGGGATCTTTTACGAGCAGTACTTC. This translates into CSASSGIFYEQYF.

The J gene is TRBJ2-1, the V gene TRBV5-1, with D tentatively TRBD2 (6 bases). This CDR3 has 14 amino acids. V was clipped by 0 bases and J by 5 bases, with 9 bases between them. The germline V gene encodes CDR1 SGHRS and CDR2 YFSETQ. The CDR3 region is CASSLDGGHNEQFF. In nucleotides, the CDR3 is TGCGCCAGCAGCTTGGATGGAGGGCACAATGAGCAGTTCTTC.

The chain recombines TRBV6-5 with TRBJ2-7; D is unresolved. The CDR3 loop spans 13 amino acids. Germline CDR1 MNHEY, CDR2 SVGAGI. Trimming took 2 bases from V and 6 from J, leaving 11 bases between them. This CDR3 reads CASSYRLGLEQYF. The CDR3 region has the DNA TGTGCCAGCAGTTACAGACTTGGGCTCGAGCAGTACTTC.

The rearrangement links TRBV12-3 or TRBV12-4 to TRBJ2-3, with TRBD2 matching over 8 bases. The CDR3 spans 15 residues. V trimming: 4 bases; J trimming: 7 bases; junction bases outside the gene matches: 10. CDR3 bases: TGTGCCAGCAGTTCCCTAGGGACTAGTGAAAATACGCAGTATTTT. It specifies CASSSLGTSENTQYF.